This TCR beta chain was sequenced in a study of shared clonotypes between healthy human individuals. Study results and caveats: The expectation was that sequencing depth would affect clonotype sharing among donors. Roughly 5% of naive CD4 clonotypes were shared across a few donors. Incomplete sequencing of sorted subsets was indicated by rarefaction despite large depth.

Germline V CDR1 and CDR2: MDHEN, SYDVKM. The CDR3 is 13 residues long. Trimming shortened V by 6 bases and J by 3 bases, and 12 bases separated the two germline ends. It was into CD45RA+ naive and CD45RA-negative memory subsets that the CD4+ cells were split. Measured with immunoSEQ multiplex PCR; TCRdb has only the in-frame clones, and not every one. Counted here are around 2.5 million clones, roughly 93% occurring once; the ten biggest clones make up 0.36%. In regard to this clone: Its antigen is currently unknown.

What was sequenced was naive CD4+ T cells from PBMCs. Subset in this sample: CD45RA+ positively selected. The chain joins TRBV28 to TRBJ2-7, with D unresolved. This receptor was obtained from a man aged 18 to 29 in good health. Some clones in this sample may be carry-over from other donors' samples. CDR3 region: CASSPIKGYEQYF. Here the CDR3 DNA reads TGTGCCAGCAGCCCTATCAAGGGCTACGAGCAGTACTTC.